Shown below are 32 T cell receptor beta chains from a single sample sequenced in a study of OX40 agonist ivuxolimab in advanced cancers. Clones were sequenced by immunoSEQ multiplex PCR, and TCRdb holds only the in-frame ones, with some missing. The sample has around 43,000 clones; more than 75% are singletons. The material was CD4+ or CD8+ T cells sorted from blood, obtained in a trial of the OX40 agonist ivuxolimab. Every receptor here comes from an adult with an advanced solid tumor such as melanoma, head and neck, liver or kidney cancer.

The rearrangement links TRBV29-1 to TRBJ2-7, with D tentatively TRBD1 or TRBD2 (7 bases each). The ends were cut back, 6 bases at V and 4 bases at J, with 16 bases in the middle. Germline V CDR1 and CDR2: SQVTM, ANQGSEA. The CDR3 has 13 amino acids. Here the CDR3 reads CSVSGGDSYEQYF. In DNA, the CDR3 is TGCAGCGTCTCAGGGGGGGATTCGTACGAGCAGTACTTC.

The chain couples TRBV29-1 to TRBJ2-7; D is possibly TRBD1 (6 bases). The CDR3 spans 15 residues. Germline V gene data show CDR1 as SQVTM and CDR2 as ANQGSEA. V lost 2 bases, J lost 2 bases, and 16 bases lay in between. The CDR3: CSVELKDSGTYEQYF. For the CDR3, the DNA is TGCAGCGTTGAACTCAAGGACAGTGGGACCTACGAGCAGTACTTC.

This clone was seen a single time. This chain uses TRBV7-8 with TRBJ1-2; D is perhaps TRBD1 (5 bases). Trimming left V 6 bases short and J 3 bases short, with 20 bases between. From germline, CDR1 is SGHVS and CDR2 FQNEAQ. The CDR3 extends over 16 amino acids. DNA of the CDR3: TGTGCCAGCAGACGCTCTATAGGGACGGAGGACTATGGCTACACCTTC. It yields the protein CASRRSIGTEDYGYTF.

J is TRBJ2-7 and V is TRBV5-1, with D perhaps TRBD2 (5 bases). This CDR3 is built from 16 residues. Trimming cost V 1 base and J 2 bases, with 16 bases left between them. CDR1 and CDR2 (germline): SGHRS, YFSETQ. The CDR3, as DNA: TGCGCCAGCAGCTTGCCCCCCAGTGGGGAGACCTACGAGCAGTACTTC. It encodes CASSLPPSGETYEQYF.

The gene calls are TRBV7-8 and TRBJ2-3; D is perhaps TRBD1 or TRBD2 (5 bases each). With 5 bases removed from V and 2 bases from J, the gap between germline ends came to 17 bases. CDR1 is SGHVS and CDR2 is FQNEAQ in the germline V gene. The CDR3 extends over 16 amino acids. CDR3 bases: TGTGCCAGCAGCCCAGGGAGTGGGGGAGCCACAGATACGCAGTATTTT. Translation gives CASSPGSGGATDTQYF.

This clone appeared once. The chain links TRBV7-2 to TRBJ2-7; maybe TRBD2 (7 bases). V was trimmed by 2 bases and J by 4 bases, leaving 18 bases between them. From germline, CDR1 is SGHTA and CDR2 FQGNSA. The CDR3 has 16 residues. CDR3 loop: CASSLLAGAFSYEQYF. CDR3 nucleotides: TGTGCCAGCAGCTTATTGGCGGGGGCCTTCTCATACGAGCAGTACTTC.

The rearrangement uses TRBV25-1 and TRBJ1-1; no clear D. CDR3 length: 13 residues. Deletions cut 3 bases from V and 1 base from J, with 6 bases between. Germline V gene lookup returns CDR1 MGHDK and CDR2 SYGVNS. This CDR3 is CASSDSGNTEAFF. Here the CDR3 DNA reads TGTGCCAGCAGTGATTCGGGGAACACTGAAGCTTTCTTT.

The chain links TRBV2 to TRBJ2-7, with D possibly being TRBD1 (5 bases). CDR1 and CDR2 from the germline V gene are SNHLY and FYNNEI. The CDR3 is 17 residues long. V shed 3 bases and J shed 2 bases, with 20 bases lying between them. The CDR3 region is CASSDDQVVGVPYEQYF. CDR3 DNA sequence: TGTGCCAGCAGTGACGATCAAGTAGTAGGGGTACCCTACGAGCAGTACTTC.

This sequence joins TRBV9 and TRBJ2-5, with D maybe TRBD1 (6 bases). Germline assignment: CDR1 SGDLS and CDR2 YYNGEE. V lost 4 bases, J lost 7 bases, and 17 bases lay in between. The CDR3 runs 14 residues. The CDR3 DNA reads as TGTGCCAGCAGCTCACGGACAGATATTGGGACCCAGTACTTC. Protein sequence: CASSSRTDIGTQYF.

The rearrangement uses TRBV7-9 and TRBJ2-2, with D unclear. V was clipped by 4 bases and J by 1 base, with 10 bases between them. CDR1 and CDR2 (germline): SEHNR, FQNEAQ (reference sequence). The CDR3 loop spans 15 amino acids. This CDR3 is CASSSRVLNTGELFF. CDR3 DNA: TGTGCCAGCAGCTCCCGGGTCCTGAACACCGGGGAGCTGTTTTTT.

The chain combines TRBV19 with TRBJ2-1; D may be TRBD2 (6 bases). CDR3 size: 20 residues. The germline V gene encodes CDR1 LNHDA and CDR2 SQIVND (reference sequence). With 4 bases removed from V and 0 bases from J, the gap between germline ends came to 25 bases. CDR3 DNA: TGTGCCAGTAGTACCGGGTGGGTAGTGGGGGGTCGTTTCTCCTACAATGAGCAGTTCTTC. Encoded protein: CASSTGWVVGGRFSYNEQFF.

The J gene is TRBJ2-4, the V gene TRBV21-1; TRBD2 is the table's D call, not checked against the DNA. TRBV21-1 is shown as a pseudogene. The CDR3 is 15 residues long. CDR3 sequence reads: CASAWRGGISDIQYF. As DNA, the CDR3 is TGTGCCAGCGCCTGGCGGGGGGGCATAAGTGACATTCAGTACTTC.

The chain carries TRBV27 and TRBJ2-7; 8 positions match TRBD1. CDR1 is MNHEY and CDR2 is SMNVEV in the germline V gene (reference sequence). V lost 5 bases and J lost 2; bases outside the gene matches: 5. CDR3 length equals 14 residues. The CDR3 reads CASSPWTGPYEQYF. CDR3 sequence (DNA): TGTGCCAGCAGTCCTTGGACAGGGCCCTACGAGCAGTACTTC.

The CDR3 loop reads CAPSGSYNQPQHF. CDR3 sequence (DNA): TGTGCCCCATCGGGCAGCTACAATCAGCCCCAGCATTTT. The chain is built from TRBV25-1 and TRBJ1-5; D unresolved. CDR1 MGHDK and CDR2 SYGVNS come from the germline V gene. V was shortened by 11 bases and J by 3 bases, with 14 bases between the two germline ends. CDR3 size: 13 residues.

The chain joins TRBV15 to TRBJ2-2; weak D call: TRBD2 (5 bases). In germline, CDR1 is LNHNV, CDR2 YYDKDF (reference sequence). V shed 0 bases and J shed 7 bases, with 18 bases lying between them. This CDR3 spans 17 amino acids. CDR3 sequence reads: CATSRDRPHNGDGELFF. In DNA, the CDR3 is TGTGCCACCAGCAGAGATCGCCCCCACAACGGGGACGGGGAGCTGTTTTTT.

Here the CDR3 DNA reads TGTGCCAGCAGCACCCGGGACAGGGGGCGGTTAGGTACTGAAGCTTTCTTT. It yields the protein CASSTRDRGRLGTEAFF. The chain joins TRBV5-4 to TRBJ1-1, with 12 bases that match TRBD1. The junction had 12 bases not matched to a gene; V was cut back by 4 bases and J by 5 bases. CDR1 is SGHNT and CDR2 is YYREEE in the germline V gene (reference sequence). The CDR3 has 17 amino acids. Looking up the rest from reference TRBV5-4 and TRBJ1-1 gives the full variable domain: ETGVTQSPTHLIKTRGQQVTLRCSSQSGHNTVSWYQQALGQGPQFIFQYYREEENGRGNFPPRFSGLQFPNYSSELNVNALELDDSALYLCASSTRDRGRLGTEAFFGQGTRLTVV.

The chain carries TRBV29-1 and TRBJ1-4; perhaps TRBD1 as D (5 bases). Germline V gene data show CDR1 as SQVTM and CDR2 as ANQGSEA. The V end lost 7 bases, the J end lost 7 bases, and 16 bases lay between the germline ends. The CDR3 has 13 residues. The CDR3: CSANRDHSEKLFF. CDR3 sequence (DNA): TGCAGCGCCAACCGGGACCATAGTGAAAAACTGTTTTTT.

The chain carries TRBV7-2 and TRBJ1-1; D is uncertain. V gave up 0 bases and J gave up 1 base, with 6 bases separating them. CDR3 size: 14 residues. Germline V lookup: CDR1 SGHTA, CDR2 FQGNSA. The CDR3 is CASSLAVWNTEAFF. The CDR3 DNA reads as TGTGCCAGCAGCTTAGCAGTGTGGAACACTGAAGCTTTCTTT.

The DNA of the CDR3 is TGTGCCAGCAGGTTCGTATTGGACGCACCCGGCGAGCAGTACTTC. Amino acid sequence: CASRFVLDAPGEQYF. The V and J genes are TRBV11-2 and TRBJ2-7; D uncertain. Trimming removed 6 bases at V and 6 bases at J, with 21 bases between. This CDR3 region has 15 residues. Germline V lookup: CDR1 SGHAT, CDR2 FQNNGV.

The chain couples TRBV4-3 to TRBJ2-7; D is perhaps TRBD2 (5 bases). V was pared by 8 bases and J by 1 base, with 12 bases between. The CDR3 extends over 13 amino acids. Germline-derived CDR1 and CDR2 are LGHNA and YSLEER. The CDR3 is CASGPEGSYEQYF. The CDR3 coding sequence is TGCGCCAGCGGGCCAGAGGGTTCCTACGAGCAGTACTTC.

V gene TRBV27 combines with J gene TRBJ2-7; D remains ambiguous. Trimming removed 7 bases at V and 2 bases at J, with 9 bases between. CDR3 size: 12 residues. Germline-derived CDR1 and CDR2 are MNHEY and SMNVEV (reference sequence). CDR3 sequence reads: CASIMGPYEQYF. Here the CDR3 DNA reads TGTGCCAGCATTATGGGTCCCTACGAGCAGTACTTC.

CDR3 sequence: CASSQEGSNQPQHF. Here the CDR3 DNA reads TGCGCCAGCAGCCAAGAGGGGAGCAATCAGCCCCAGCATTTT. V usage is TRBV4-1 and J usage is TRBJ1-5; D call uncertain. Germline-derived CDR1 and CDR2 are MGHRA and YSYEKL. Between the trimmed V and J ends, which lost 0 bases and 1 base, there was a span of 4 bases. The CDR3 is 14 residues long.

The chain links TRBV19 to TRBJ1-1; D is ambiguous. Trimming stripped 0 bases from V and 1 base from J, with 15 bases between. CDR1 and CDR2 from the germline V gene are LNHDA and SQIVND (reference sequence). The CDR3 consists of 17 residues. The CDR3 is CASSIDHLPDGNTEAFF. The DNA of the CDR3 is TGTGCCAGTAGTATAGACCACCTACCTGATGGGAACACTGAAGCTTTCTTT.

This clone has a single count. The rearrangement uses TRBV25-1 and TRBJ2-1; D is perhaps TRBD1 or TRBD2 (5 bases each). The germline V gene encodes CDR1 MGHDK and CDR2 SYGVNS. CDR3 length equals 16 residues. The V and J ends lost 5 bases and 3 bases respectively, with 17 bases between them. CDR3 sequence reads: CASSPQLVGDYNEQFF. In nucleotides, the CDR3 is TGTGCCAGCAGTCCGCAACTAGTGGGGGACTACAATGAGCAGTTCTTC. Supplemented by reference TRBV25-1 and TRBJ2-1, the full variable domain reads EADIYQTPRYLVIGTGKKITLECSQTMGHDKMYWYQQDPGMELHLIHYSYGVNSTEKGDLSSESTVSRIRTEHFPLTLESARPSHTSQYLCASSPQLVGDYNEQFFGPGTRLTVL.

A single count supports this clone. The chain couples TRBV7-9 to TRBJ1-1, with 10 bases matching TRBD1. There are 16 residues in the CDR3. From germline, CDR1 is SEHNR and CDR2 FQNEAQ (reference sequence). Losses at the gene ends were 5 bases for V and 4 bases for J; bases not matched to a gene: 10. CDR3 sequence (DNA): TGTGCCAGCAGCGGCCCGGGACAGGGGTTAGGCACTGAAGCTTTCTTT. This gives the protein CASSGPGQGLGTEAFF.

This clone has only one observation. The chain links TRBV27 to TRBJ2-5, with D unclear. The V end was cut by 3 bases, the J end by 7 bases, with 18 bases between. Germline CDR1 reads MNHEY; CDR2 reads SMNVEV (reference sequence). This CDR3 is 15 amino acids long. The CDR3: CASSFNSPGTTTQYF. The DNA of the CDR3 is TGTGCCAGCAGTTTCAACTCTCCCGGAACCACGACCCAGTACTTC.

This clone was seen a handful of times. The CDR3 coding sequence is TGTGCCACCAGAGACACTCCTTATAGCAATCAGCCCCAGCATTTT. Residues: CATRDTPYSNQPQHF. This sequence joins TRBV6-5 and TRBJ1-5; D uncertain. The CDR3 runs to 15 residues. Germline CDR1 and CDR2: MNHEY and SVGAGI. V was clipped by 10 bases and J by 0 bases, with 16 bases between them.

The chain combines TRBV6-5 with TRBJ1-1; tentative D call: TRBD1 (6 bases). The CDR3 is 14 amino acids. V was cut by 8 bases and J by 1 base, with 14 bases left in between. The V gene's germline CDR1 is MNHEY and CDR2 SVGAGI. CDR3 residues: CASSRVRGNTEAFF. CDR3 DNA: TGTGCCAGCTCCAGGGTCAGGGGGAACACTGAAGCTTTCTTT.

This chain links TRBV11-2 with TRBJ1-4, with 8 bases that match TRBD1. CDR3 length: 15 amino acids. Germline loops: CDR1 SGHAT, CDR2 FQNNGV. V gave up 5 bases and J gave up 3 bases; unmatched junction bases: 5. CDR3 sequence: CASSTTGGPNEKLFF. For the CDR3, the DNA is TGTGCCAGCAGCACCACAGGGGGGCCTAATGAAAAACTGTTTTTT.

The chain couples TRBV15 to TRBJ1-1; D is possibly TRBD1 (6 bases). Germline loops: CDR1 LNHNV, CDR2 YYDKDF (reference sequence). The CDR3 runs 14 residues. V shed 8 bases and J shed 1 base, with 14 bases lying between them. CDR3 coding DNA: TGTGCCACCGGCCAGGGGTTTGCGAACACTGAAGCTTTCTTT. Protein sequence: CATGQGFANTEAFF.

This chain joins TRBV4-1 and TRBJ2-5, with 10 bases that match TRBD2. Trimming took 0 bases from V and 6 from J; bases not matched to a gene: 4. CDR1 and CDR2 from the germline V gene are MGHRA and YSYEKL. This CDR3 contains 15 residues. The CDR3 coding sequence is TGCGCCAGCAGCCAAGAGAGCGGGGGGGCTCAGACCCAGTACTTC. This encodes CASSQESGGAQTQYF.

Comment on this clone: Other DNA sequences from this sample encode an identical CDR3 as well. The CDR3 region has the DNA TGTGCCAGCAGCGTAGGCGGGGGGACCTACGAGCAGTACTTC. Translation gives CASSVGGGTYEQYF. The rearrangement joins TRBV9 to TRBJ2-7, with 8 bases aligning to TRBD2. Germline CDR1 SGDLS, CDR2 YYNGEE. Trimming at V came to 0 bases and at J to 2 bases, leaving 1 base not matched to a gene. The CDR3 spans 14 residues.